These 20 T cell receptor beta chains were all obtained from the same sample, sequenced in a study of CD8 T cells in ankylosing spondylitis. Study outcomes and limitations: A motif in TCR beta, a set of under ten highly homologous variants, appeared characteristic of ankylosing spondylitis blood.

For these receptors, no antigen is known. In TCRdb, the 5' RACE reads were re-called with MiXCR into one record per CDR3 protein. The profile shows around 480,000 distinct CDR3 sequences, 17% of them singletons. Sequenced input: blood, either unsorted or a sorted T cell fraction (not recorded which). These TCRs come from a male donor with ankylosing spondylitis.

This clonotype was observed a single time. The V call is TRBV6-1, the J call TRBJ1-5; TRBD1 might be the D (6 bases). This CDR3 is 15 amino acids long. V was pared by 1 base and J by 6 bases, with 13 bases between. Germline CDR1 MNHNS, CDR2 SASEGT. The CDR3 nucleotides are TGTGCCAGCAGTGAAGAGGGGACAACCGGTCAGCCCCAGCATTTT. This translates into CASSEEGTTGQPQHF.

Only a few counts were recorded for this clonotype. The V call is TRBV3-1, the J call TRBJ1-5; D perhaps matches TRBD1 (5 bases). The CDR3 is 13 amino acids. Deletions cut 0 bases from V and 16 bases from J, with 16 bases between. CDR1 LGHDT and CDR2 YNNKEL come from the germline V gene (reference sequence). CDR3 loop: CASSQDQGPRVHF. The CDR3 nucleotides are TGTGCCAGCAGCCAAGATCAGGGACCCCGTGTCCATTTT.

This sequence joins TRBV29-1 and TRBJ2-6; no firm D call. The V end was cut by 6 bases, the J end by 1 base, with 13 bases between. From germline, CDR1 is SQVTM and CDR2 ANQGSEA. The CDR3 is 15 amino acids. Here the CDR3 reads CSVVGAASGANVLTF. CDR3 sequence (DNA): TGCAGCGTCGTAGGCGCGGCGTCTGGGGCCAACGTCCTGACTTTC.

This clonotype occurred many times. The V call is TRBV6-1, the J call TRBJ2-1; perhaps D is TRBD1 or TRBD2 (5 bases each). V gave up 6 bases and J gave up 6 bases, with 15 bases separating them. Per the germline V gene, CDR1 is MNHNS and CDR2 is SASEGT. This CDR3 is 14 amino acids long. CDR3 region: CASSRDGIGNEQFF. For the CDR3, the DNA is TGTGCCAGCAGCCGGGACGGCATTGGCAATGAGCAGTTCTTC.

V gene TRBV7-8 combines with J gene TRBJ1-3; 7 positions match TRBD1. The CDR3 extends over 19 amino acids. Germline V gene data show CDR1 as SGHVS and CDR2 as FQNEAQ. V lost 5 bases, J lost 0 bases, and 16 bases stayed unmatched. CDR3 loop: CASSPQPGGALLSGNTIYF. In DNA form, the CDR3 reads TGTGCCAGCAGCCCCCAGCCAGGGGGTGCCCTGCTCTCTGGAAACACCATATATTTT.

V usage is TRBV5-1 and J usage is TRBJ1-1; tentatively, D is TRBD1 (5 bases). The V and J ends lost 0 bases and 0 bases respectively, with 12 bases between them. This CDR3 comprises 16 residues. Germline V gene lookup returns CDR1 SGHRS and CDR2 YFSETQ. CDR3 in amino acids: CASSLGGGMLNTEAFF. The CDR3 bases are TGCGCCAGCAGCTTGGGGGGCGGGATGTTGAACACTGAAGCTTTCTTT.

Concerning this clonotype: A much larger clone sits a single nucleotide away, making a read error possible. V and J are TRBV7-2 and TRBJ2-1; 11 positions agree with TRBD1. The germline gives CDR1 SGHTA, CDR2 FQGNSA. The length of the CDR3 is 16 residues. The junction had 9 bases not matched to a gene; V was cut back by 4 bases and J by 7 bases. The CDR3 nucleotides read TGTGCCAGCAGCTCTCAAGGACAGGGGGCATTGAATGAGCAGTTCTTC. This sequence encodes CASSSQGQGALNEQFF.

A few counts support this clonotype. The CDR3 spells CSGSGRAGSDEQFF. The CDR3 DNA sequence: TGCAGTGGGAGCGGGAGGGCGGGTTCCGATGAGCAGTTCTTC. The chain is built from TRBV20-1 and TRBJ2-1; 10 bases line up with TRBD2. Per the germline V gene, CDR1 is DFQATT and CDR2 is SNEGSKA (reference sequence). The CDR3 has 14 residues. V lost 7 bases, J lost 8 bases, and 11 bases stayed unmatched.

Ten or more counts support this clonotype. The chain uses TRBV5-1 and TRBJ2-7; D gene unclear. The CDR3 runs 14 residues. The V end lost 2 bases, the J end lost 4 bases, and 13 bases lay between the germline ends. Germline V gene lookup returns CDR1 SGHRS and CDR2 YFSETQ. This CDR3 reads CASSLIGGYYEQYF. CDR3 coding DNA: TGCGCCAGCAGCTTAATCGGTGGGTATTACGAGCAGTACTTC.

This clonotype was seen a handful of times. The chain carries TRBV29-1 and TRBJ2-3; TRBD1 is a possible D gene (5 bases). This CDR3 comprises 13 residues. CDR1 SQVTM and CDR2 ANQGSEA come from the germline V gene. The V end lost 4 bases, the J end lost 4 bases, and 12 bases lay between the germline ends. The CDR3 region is CSVAQGVADTQYF. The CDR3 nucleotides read TGCAGCGTTGCCCAGGGTGTAGCAGATACGCAGTATTTT.

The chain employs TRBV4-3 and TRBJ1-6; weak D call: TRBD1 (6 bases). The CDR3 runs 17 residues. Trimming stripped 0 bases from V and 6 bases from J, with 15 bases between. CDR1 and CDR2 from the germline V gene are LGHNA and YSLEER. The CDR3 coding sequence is TGCGCCAGCAGCCAAGATATAAAACAGGGTAGTAATTCACCCCTCCACTTT. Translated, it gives CASSQDIKQGSNSPLHF.

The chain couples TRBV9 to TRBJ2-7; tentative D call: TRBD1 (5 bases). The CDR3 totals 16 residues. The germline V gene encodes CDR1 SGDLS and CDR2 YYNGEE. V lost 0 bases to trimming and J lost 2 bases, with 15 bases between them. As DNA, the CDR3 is TGTGCCAGCAGCGTAGGGGTTGGGGCACAAACCTACGAGCAGTACTTC. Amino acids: CASSVGVGAQTYEQYF. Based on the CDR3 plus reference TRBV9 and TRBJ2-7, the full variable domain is DSGVTQTPKHLITATGQRVTLRCSPRSGDLSVYWYQQSLDQGLQFLIQYYNGEERAKGNILERFSAQQFPDLHSELNLSSLELGDSALYFCASSVGVGAQTYEQYFGPGTRLTVT.

The CDR3 bases are TGCAGCGCAGGCCGCAGGGACAATGAGCAGTTCTTC. Its protein product is CSAGRRDNEQFF. This chain links TRBV29-1 with TRBJ2-1; TRBD1 is a possible D gene (5 bases). Per germline, CDR1 SQVTM and CDR2 ANQGSEA. CDR3 length: 12 residues. V gave up 7 bases and J gave up 5 bases, with 12 bases separating them.

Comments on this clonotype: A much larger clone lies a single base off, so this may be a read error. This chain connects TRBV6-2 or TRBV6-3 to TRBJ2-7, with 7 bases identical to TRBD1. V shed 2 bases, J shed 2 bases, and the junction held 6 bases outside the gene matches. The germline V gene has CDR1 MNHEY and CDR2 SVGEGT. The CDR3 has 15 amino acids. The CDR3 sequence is CASSYADRVTYEQYF. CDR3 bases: TGTGCCAGCAGTTACGCAGACAGGGTTACCTACGAGCAGTACTTC.

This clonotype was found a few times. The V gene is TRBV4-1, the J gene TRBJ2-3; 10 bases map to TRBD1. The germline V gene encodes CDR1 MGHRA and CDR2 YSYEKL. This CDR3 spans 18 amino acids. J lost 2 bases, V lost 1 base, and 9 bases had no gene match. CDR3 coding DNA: TGCGCCAGCAGCCAAGTTGGGACCGGGACAGGGGACACAGATACGCAGTATTTT. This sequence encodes CASSQVGTGTGDTDTQYF.

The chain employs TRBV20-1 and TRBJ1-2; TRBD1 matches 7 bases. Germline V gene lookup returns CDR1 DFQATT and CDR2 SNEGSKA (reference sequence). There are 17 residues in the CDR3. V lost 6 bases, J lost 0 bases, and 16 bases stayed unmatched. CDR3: CSADAPTGATANYGYTF. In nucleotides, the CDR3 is TGCAGTGCCGATGCCCCCACAGGGGCCACAGCTAACTATGGCTACACCTTC.

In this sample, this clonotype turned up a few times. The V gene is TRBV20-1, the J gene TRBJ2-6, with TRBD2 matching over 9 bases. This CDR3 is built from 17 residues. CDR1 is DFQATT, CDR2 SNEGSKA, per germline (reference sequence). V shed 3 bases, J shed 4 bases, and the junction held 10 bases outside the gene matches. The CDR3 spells CSARSASGNWGANVLTF. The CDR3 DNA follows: TGCAGTGCTAGGAGCGCTAGCGGGAATTGGGGGGCCAACGTCCTGACTTTC.

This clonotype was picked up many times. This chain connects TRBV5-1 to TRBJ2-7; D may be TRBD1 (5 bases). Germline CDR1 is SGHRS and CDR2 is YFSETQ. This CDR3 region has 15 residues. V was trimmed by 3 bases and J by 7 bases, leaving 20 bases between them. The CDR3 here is CASSSGNTPGREQYF. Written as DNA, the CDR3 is TGCGCCAGCAGCTCTGGAAACACCCCAGGGCGGGAGCAGTACTTC.

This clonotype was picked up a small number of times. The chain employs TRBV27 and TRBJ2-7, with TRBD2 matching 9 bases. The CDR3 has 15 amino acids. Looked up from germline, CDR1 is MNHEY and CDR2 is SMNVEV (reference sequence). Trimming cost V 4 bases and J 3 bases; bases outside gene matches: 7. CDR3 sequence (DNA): TGTGCCAGCAGTTCGCTCGGACTAGCGAGCTACGAGCAGTACTTC. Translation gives CASSSLGLASYEQYF.

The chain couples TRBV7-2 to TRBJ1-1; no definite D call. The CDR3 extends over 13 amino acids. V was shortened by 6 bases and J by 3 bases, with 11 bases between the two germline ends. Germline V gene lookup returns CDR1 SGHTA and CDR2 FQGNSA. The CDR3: CASSTQKHTEAFF. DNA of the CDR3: TGTGCCAGCAGTACCCAGAAGCACACTGAAGCTTTCTTT.